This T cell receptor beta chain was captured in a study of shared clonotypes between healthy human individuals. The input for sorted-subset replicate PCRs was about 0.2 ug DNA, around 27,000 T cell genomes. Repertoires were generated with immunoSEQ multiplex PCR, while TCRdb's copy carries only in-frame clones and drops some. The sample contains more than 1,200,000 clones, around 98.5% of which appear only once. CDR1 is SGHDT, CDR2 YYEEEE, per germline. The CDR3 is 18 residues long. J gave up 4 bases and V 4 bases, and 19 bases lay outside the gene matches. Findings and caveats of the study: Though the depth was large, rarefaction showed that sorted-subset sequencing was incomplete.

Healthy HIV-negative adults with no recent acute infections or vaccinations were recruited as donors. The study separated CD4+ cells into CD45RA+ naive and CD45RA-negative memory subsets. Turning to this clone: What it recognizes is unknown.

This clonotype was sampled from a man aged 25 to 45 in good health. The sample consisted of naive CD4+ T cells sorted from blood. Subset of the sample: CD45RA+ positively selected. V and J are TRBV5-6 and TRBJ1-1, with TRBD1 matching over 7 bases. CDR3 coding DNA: TGTGCCAGCAGCCGATTGGGGGGTACAGGGGCGCAGCGCACTGAAGCTTTCTTT. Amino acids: CASSRLGGTGAQRTEAFF.